This TCR beta chain emerged from a study of T cell changes during pregnancy in multiple sclerosis. The method was immunoSEQ multiplex PCR; TCRdb's version includes in-frame clones alone and lacks a portion of them. Of under 55,000 clones detected, approximately 94% appear once; the ten largest clones hold 0.31%. This sample comprised CD4+ T cells from peripheral blood mononuclear cells, obtained in the third trimester of pregnancy. The source is a female donor with multiple sclerosis, enrolled in a pregnancy study.

CDR3 loop: CASSLRVRAGGSYNEQFF. CDR3 DNA: TGTGCCAGCAGTTTAAGGGTCAGGGCGGGAGGTTCCTACAATGAGCAGTTCTTC. The chain recombines TRBV27 with TRBJ2-1, with 8 bases lining up with TRBD2. The germline CDR1 and CDR2 sequences are MNHEY and SMNVEV (reference sequence). J was trimmed by 1 base and V by 2 bases; bases with no gene match: 10. There are 18 residues in the CDR3.